One sample yielded the 8 T cell receptor beta chains listed below, sequenced in a study of blood T cell repertoires in COVID-19. Method: immunoSEQ multiplex PCR; TCRdb's copy keeps in-frame clones and lacks some. The sample shows 25,000 to 35,000 clones, approximately 90% of them seen only once. Sequencing was done on a sample of peripheral blood. The receptors come from a human donor in a cohort sampled during active COVID-19.

This clone was found once. The chain couples TRBV6-5 to TRBJ2-7; 7 nucleotides agree with TRBD1. CDR3 length: 14 residues. Germline CDR1 is MNHEY and CDR2 is SVGAGI. Trimming cost V 5 bases and J 2 bases; bases outside gene matches: 6. Here the CDR3 reads CASSPRDSTYEQYF. DNA of the CDR3: TGTGCCAGCAGTCCCCGGGACAGCACCTACGAGCAGTACTTC.

The chain is built from TRBV30 and TRBJ2-2, with TRBD1 identical over 9 bases. The CDR3 runs 14 residues. Trimming took 5 bases from V and 1 from J; bases not matched to a gene: 2. The germline V gene has CDR1 GTSNPN and CDR2 SVGIG (reference sequence). Written as DNA, the CDR3 is TGTGCCTGGCGGGGACAGGGGAACACCGGGGAGCTGTTTTTT. Translation gives CAWRGQGNTGELFF.

The V and J genes are TRBV24-1 and TRBJ2-7, with D perhaps TRBD1 (6 bases). Germline CDR1 KGHDR, CDR2 SFDVKD. This CDR3 has 13 residues. The V end lost 5 bases, the J end lost 3 bases, and 10 bases lay between the germline ends. The CDR3 protein is CATSAGTYYEQYF. CDR3 bases: TGTGCCACCAGTGCCGGGACATACTACGAGCAGTACTTC.

The chain joins TRBV30 to TRBJ1-6; 11 bases are a match to TRBD1. The V segment lost 5 bases and the J segment 7 bases; nucleotides outside the gene matches: 4. The CDR3 contains 14 residues. The V gene's germline CDR1 is GTSNPN and CDR2 SVGIG (reference sequence). The CDR3 DNA follows: TGTGCCTGGGGGACAGGGGGGGAGAATTCACCCCTCCACTTT. Amino acids: CAWGTGGENSPLHF. The full variable domain, in which reference TRBV30 and TRBJ1-6 provide the parts outside the CDR3, is SQTIHQWPATLVQPVGSPLSLECTVEGTSNPNLYWYRQAAGRGLQLLFYSVGIGQISSEVPQNLSASRPQDRQFILSSKKLLLSDSGFYLCAWGTGGENSPLHFGNGTRLTVT.

The chain joins TRBV18 to TRBJ2-5; the D is unclear. V lost 3 bases, J lost 0 bases, and 5 bases lay in between. Germline assignment: CDR1 KGHSH and CDR2 LQKENI. This CDR3 region has 13 residues. CDR3 loop: CASSPQYQETQYF. Here the CDR3 DNA reads TGTGCCAGCTCACCCCAGTACCAAGAGACCCAGTACTTC.

J is TRBJ2-7 and V is TRBV4-3, with TRBD2 matching over 8 bases. Losses at the gene ends were 2 bases for V and 4 bases for J; bases not matched to a gene: 7. The CDR3 has 15 residues. Looked up from germline, CDR1 is LGHNA and CDR2 is YSLEER. CDR3 protein: CASSQLPAGEYEQYF. CDR3 sequence (DNA): TGCGCCAGCAGCCAACTCCCAGCGGGAGAGTACGAGCAGTACTTC.

This chain connects TRBV27 to TRBJ2-1, with 9 bases that match TRBD2. The trim removed 6 bases at V and 4 bases at J, leaving 7 bases unmatched. The CDR3 has 15 amino acids. Germline V CDR1 and CDR2: MNHEY, SMNVEV (reference sequence). CDR3 residues: CASSQLAGLYNEQFF. The CDR3 nucleotides read TGTGCCAGCAGCCAGCTAGCGGGATTATACAATGAGCAGTTCTTC.

V gene TRBV9 combines with J gene TRBJ2-7, with D perhaps TRBD2 (5 bases). Per the germline V gene, CDR1 is SGDLS and CDR2 is YYNGEE. The CDR3 loop spans 14 amino acids. Trimming removed 4 bases at V and 4 bases at J, with 15 bases between. The CDR3, as DNA: TGTGCCAGCAGCCCGAGTTTCGGGATATACGAGCAGTACTTC. Residues: CASSPSFGIYEQYF.